The 8 T cell receptor beta chains below were found in one sample sequenced in a study of blood T cell repertoires in COVID-19. The method was immunoSEQ multiplex PCR; TCRdb's version includes in-frame clones alone and lacks a portion of them. Counted here are some 60,000 clones, approximately 92% occurring once; the ten biggest clones make up approximately 6%. Sequenced sample: peripheral blood. The receptors shown here come from a human donor in a cohort sampled during active COVID-19.

This chain connects TRBV4-2 to TRBJ2-1, with 11 bases matching TRBD2. Trimming took 2 bases from V and 2 from J; bases not matched to a gene: 14. CDR1 is LGHNA, CDR2 YNFKEQ, per germline. The CDR3 contains 20 residues. DNA for the CDR3: TGTGCCAGCAGCCAAATAACCGGGACTAGCGGTCCTAGCCCCTACAATGAGCAGTTCTTC. Residues: CASSQITGTSGPSPYNEQFF.

V is TRBV4-3 and J is TRBJ1-5, with 11 bases that match TRBD1. The CDR3 is 16 amino acids. Unmatched junction bases numbered 9, after V lost 4 bases and J lost 7 bases. Germline V gives CDR1 LGHNA, CDR2 YSLEER. The CDR3 DNA reads as TGCGCCAGCAGCCGAGAACGGACAGGGGGCGGACAGCCCCAGCATTTT. This sequence encodes CASSRERTGGGQPQHF.

The chain recombines TRBV5-6 with TRBJ2-3; TRBD2 matches at 9 bases. Looked up from germline, CDR1 is SGHDT and CDR2 is YYEEEE. The CDR3 contains 16 residues. The trim removed 4 bases at V and 3 bases at J, leaving 9 bases unmatched. CDR3 sequence reads: CASSPRQREATDTQYF. The CDR3 bases are TGTGCCAGCAGCCCCCGGCAGCGGGAGGCAACAGATACGCAGTATTTT. The whole variable domain, remainder taken from reference TRBV5-6 and TRBJ2-3, is DAGVTQSPTHLIKTRGQQVTLRCSPKSGHDTVSWYQQALGQGPQFIFQYYEEEERQRGNFPDRFSGHQFPNYSSELNVNALLLGDSALYLCASSPRQREATDTQYFGPGTRLTVL.

The chain couples TRBV27 to TRBJ1-2, with TRBD1 identical over 10 bases. The CDR3 totals 15 residues. Unmatched junction bases numbered 5, after V lost 4 bases and J lost 3 bases. Germline loops: CDR1 MNHEY, CDR2 SMNVEV (reference sequence). This CDR3 is CASSSTTGGDYGYTF. The CDR3 nucleotides read TGTGCCAGCAGTTCGACGACAGGGGGCGACTATGGCTACACCTTC.

The chain employs TRBV4-3 and TRBJ1-2; D gene uncertain. Trimming pared 1 base from V and 5 bases from J, leaving 14 bases between. Germline-derived CDR1 and CDR2 are LGHNA and YSLEER. This CDR3 region has 15 residues. The DNA for the CDR3 is TGCGCCAGCAGCCAAGGCCTGGCGCCCGGGTATGGCTACACCTTC. Translating it yields CASSQGLAPGYGYTF.

This CDR3 reads CASSIRTGWRDTEAFF. CDR3 in DNA: TGTGCCAGTAGTATCAGGACAGGGTGGAGAGACACTGAAGCTTTCTTT. V gene TRBV19 combines with J gene TRBJ1-1, with 8 bases matching TRBD1. CDR3 length equals 16 residues. From germline, CDR1 is LNHDA and CDR2 SQIVND (reference sequence). Losses at the gene ends were 3 bases for V and 3 bases for J; bases not matched to a gene: 9.

The chain joins TRBV7-9 to TRBJ2-7; D may be TRBD2 (6 bases). Trimming left V 4 bases short and J 2 bases short, with 15 bases between. The V gene's germline CDR1 is SEHNR and CDR2 FQNEAQ (reference sequence). CDR3 length equals 15 residues. The CDR3 is CASSSYGTGAYEQYF. The CDR3 DNA reads as TGTGCCAGCAGCTCATACGGGACTGGAGCCTACGAGCAGTACTTC.

As DNA, the CDR3 is TGTGCCAGCAGCTTAATGGCAAATCCCTACGAGCAGTACTTC. Translating gives CASSLMANPYEQYF. The chain couples TRBV7-2 to TRBJ2-7; the D is unclear. The CDR3 runs to 14 residues. The ends were cut back, 2 bases at V and 2 bases at J, with 10 bases in the middle. Germline V lookup: CDR1 SGHTA, CDR2 FQGNSA.